The clone carrying this T cell receptor beta chain has only a few counts. This sample is drawn from a study of blood T cell repertoires in COVID-19. The table came from immunoSEQ multiplex PCR; TCRdb's copy has only in-frame clones and leaves some out. This table has about 50,000 clones, about 76% appearing once. Source material: peripheral blood. This TCR was sampled from a man aged 70 or older with active or convalescent COVID-19.

The CDR3 nucleotides read TGTGCCAGCAGCCAACAACAGGGTCGTGGCAATCAGCCCCAGCATTTT. This encodes CASSQQQGRGNQPQHF. The chain is built from TRBV4-2 and TRBJ1-5; possibly TRBD1 for D (6 bases). Trimming took off 2 bases at V and 2 bases at J, with 13 bases between the two ends. Germline CDR1 is LGHNA and CDR2 is YNFKEQ. This CDR3 contains 16 residues.